The TCR beta chain described here comes from a study of graft-versus-host responses after intestinal transplantation (dated by TCRdb to the early 2020s). With respect to the entire study: The transplants that recipients got were multivisceral, liver-intestinal, or isolated intestinal. Every recipient was given anti-thymocyte globulin induction, then maintenance tacrolimus and steroids for roughly 3 years. Bulk TCR-beta CDR3 sequencing was used to track graft-versus-host and host-versus-graft alloreactive T cell clones in the graft, circulation and bone marrow after intestinal transplantation. To identify alloreactive clones, pre-transplant mixed lymphocyte reaction products were sequenced and then compared with unstimulated pre-transplant donor and recipient T cells. The cohort enrolled about two dozen intestinal transplant recipients including one retransplant, and 3 patients lacking pretransplant specimens were excluded. Donor T cell macrochimerism was defined as a peak of at least 4% donor T cells among recipient peripheral blood mononuclear cells. Rather than being sequenced by the commercial service, samples from a few later patients were sequenced in-house on an Illumina MiSeq and processed with MiXCR.

Read against the paper, the sample's time point label means: cells obtained before transplantation from donor or recipient. CD3+CD4+ and CD3+CD8+ populations were FACS-sorted from unstimulated pre-transplant donor and recipient cells taken from spleen or lymph nodes. About this clone: Its cognate antigen has yet to be identified. No base-level quality is on record; no much larger clone is a single base apart.

Study-wide findings and limitations: GvH clones were found in recipient bone marrow, and some of the GvH clones appeared earlier in ileal mucosa or blood, which is consistent with an intestinal mucosal origin. The relatively low number and heterogeneity of intestinal transplant patients limited the conclusions. Early after transplant, peak levels of circulating GvH clones were associated with declines in HvG clones. High GvH to HvG T cell clonal ratios were observed in the allografts of patients with donor T cell macrochimerism.

The library was prepared using the immunoSEQ multiplex PCR assay. For most patients, genomic DNA was isolated with the Qiagen DNeasy Blood and Tissue Kit and sent frozen to Adaptive Biotechnologies for TCR sequencing. For most patients, genomic DNA was subjected to high-throughput TCR-beta CDR3 sequencing by Adaptive Biotechnologies. The authors' pipeline ran thus. Adaptive's ImmunoSEQ software was the source of the TCR sequencing data for 15 to 20 patients, while a few other patients were processed with MiXCR and VDJtools. To correct CD4 versus CD8 sorting errors, sequences present in both subsets at a frequency ratio below 5:1 were removed. CDR3 nucleotide sequences shared between donor and recipient were removed because the origin of such sequences could not be assigned. At least 2-fold expansion over unstimulated cells and a minimum CFSE-low frequency of 0.002% (template counts) or 0.001% (read counts) were required for clones to be classified as alloreactive. Mappable clones were those detected in sequenced pre-transplant spleen, lymph node, or MLR CFSE-low populations of the donor or recipient. The cumulative frequency of alloreactive clones was calculated as a percentage of all sequences, weighted by copy number. TCRdb holds this immuneACCESS table with in-frame rearrangements only. Some clones are missing; in checked studies, unresolved V genes explain under half, and the rest has no known cause. V and J calls and clone size are as listed in that table; D and trimming were resolved from the DNA. The sample data list 35,000 to 50,000 clones, and about 95% of these were observed just once. The leading ten clones occupy around 0.2% of the sample.

The sample was unstimulated CD8+ T cells sorted from spleen or lymph node cells, taken before transplant. The sequence derives from a human donor who was the organ donor for an intestinal transplant.

The DNA sequence is as follows: TGTGCCAGCAGCCTGGGACAGACAGCCTGGACCTACAATGAGCAGTTCTTC. The resulting protein is CASSLGQTAWTYNEQFF. Recombination connected TRBV7-8 to TRBJ2-1; TRBD1 agrees with 7 junctional bases. Trimming removed 5 bases from V and 2 bases from J; the gene matches leave 12 bases unexplained. The CDR3 goes from the cysteine to the phenylalanine over 17 residues. The kept DNA is CDR3 alone, 51 bases in frame from the first base. CDR1 and CDR2, per the germline V gene, are SGHVS and FQNEAQ.